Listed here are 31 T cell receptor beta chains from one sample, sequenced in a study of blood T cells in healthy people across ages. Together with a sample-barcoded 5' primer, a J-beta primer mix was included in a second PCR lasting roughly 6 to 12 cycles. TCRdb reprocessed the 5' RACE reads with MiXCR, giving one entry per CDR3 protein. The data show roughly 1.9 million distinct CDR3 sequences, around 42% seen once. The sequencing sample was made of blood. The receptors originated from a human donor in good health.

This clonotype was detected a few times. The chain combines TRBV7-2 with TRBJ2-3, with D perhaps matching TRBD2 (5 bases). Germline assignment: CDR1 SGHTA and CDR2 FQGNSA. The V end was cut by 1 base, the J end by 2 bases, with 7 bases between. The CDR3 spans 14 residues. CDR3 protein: CASSLVDYTDTQYF. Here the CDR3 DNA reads TGTGCCAGCAGCTTAGTTGACTACACAGATACGCAGTATTTT.

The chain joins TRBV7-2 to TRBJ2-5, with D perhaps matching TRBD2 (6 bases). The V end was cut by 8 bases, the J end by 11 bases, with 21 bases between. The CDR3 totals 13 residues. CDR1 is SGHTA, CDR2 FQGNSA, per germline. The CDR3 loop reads CASGAGYSREQYF. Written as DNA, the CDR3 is TGTGCCAGCGGGGCGGGGTATTCTCGGGAGCAGTACTTC.

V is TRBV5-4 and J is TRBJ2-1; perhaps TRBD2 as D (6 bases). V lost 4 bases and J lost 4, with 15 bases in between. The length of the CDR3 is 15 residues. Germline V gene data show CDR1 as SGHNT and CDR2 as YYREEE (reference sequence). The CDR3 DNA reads TGTGCCAGCAGCGGAGGGACTGCAAGGTACAATGAGCAGTTCTTC. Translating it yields CASSGGTARYNEQFF.

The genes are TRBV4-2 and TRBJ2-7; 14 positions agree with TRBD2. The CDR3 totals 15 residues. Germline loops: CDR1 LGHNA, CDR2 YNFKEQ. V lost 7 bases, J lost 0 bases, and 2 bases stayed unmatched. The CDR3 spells CASTGLAGGSYEQYF. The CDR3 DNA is TGTGCCAGCACCGGACTAGCGGGGGGCTCCTACGAGCAGTACTTC.

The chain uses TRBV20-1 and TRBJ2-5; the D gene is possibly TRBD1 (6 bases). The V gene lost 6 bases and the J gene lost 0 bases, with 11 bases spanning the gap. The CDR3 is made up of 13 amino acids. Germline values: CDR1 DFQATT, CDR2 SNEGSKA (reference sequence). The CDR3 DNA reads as TGCAGTGCAAAAACAGGGTACCAAGAGACCCAGTACTTC. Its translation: CSAKTGYQETQYF.

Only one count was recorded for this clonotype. The CDR3 is CSATGTSGGAWLDEQFF. In DNA, the CDR3 is TGCAGTGCCACCGGGACTAGCGGGGGGGCCTGGTTAGATGAGCAGTTCTTC. The chain has TRBV20-1 and TRBJ2-1; 16 positions agree with TRBD2. Trimming at V came to 6 bases and at J to 8 bases, leaving 13 bases not matched to a gene. The CDR3 has 17 residues. Germline V gene sequence: CDR1 DFQATT, CDR2 SNEGSKA (reference sequence).

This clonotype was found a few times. For the CDR3, the DNA is TGTGCCAGCAGCCCAACAACAGGGCCCCACGAGCAGTACTTC. It yields the protein CASSPTTGPHEQYF. The chain recombines TRBV28 with TRBJ2-7, with D maybe TRBD1 (6 bases). From germline, CDR1 is MDHEN and CDR2 SYDVKM. V was shortened by 6 bases and J by 5 bases, with 17 bases between the two germline ends. CDR3 length: 14 residues.

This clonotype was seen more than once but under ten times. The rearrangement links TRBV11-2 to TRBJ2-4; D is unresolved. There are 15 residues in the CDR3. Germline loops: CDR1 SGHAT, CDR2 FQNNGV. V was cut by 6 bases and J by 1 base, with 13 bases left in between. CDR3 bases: TGTGCCAGCAGATCCCCCGGAGCCGCCAAAAACATTCAGTACTTC. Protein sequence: CASRSPGAAKNIQYF.

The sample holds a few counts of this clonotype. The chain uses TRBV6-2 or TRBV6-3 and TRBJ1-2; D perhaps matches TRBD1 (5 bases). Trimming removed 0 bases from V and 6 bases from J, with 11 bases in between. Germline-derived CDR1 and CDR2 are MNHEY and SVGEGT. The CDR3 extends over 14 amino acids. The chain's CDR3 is CASSYSPETDGYTF. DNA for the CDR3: TGTGCCAGCAGTTACTCGCCTGAGACAGATGGCTACACCTTC.

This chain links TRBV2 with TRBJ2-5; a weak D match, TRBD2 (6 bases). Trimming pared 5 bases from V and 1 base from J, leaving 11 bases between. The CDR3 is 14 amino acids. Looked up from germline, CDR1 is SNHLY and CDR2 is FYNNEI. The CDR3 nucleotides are TGTGCCAGCAGTTTGGACTACCTCCAAGAGACCCAGTACTTC. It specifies CASSLDYLQETQYF.

CDR3 amino acids: CSARDSRAGNTEAFF. The CDR3, as DNA: TGCAGTGCTAGAGATTCCCGGGCGGGGAACACTGAAGCTTTCTTT. The chain has TRBV20-1 and TRBJ1-1; no clear D gene. The CDR3 has 15 residues. CDR1 DFQATT and CDR2 SNEGSKA come from the germline V gene (reference sequence). V gave up 0 bases and J gave up 1 base, with 12 bases separating them.

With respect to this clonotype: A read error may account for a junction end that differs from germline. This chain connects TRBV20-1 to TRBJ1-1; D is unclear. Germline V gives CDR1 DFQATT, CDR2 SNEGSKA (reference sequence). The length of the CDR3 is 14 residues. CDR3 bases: TGCAGGGTGGCCGACGGTACGGTGAACACTGGAGCTTTCTTT. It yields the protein CRVADGTVNTGAFF.

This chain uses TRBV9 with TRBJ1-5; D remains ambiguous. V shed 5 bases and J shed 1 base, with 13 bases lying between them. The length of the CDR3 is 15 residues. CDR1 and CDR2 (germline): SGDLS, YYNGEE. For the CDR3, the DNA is TGTGCCAGCAGTCCCGGGTCCCCCAGCAATCAGCCCCAGCATTTT. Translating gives CASSPGSPSNQPQHF. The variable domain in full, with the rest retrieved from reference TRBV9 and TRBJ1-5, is DSGVTQTPKHLITATGQRVTLRCSPRSGDLSVYWYQQSLDQGLQFLIQYYNGEERAKGNILERFSAQQFPDLHSELNLSSLELGDSALYFCASSPGSPSNQPQHFGDGTRLSIL.

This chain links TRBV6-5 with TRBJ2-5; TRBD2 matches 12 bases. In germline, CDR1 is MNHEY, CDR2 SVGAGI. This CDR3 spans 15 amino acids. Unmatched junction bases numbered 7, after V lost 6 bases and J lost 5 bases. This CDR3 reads CASRTLAGGQETQYF. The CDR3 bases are TGTGCCAGCAGAACCCTAGCGGGGGGGCAGGAGACCCAGTACTTC.

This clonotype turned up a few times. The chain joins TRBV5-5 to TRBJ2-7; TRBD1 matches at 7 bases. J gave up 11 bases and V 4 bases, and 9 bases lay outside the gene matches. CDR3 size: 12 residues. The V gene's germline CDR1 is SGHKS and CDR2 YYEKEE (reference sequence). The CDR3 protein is CASSIAQQGKYF. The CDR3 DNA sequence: TGTGCCAGCAGCATAGCCCAACAGGGGAAGTACTTC.

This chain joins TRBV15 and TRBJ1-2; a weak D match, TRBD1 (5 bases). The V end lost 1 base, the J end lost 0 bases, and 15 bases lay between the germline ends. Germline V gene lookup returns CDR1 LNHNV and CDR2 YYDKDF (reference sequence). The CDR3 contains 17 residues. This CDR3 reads CATSRAVQVDANYGYTF. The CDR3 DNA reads TGTGCCACCAGCAGAGCCGTACAGGTTGACGCTAACTATGGCTACACCTTC.

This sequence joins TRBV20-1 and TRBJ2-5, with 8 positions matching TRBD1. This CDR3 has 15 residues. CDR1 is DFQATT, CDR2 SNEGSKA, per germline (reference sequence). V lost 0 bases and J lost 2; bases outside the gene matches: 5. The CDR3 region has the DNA TGCAGTGCTAGAGATAGACAGGGGTATCAAGAGACCCAGTACTTC. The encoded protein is CSARDRQGYQETQYF.

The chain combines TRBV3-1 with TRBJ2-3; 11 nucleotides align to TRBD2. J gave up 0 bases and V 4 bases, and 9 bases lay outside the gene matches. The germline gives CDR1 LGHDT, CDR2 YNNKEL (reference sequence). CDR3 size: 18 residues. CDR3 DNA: TGTGCCAGCAGCCCCATAGCGGGGGGGAGCCCTAGCACAGATACGCAGTATTTT. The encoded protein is CASSPIAGGSPSTDTQYF.

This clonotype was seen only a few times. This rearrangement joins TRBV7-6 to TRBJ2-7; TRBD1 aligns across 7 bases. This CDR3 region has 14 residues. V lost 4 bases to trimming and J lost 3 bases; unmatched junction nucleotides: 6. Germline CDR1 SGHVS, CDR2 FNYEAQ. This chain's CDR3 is CASSSVDRDYEQYF. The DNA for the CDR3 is TGTGCCAGCAGCTCCGTCGACAGGGACTACGAGCAGTACTTC.

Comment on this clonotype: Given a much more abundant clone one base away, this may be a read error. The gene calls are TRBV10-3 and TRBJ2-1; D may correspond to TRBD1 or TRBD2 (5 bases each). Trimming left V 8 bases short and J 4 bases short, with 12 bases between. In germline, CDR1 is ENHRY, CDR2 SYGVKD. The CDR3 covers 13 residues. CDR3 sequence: CAIQEGPYNEQFF. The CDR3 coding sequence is TGTGCCATCCAAGAGGGACCTTACAATGAGCAGTTCTTC.

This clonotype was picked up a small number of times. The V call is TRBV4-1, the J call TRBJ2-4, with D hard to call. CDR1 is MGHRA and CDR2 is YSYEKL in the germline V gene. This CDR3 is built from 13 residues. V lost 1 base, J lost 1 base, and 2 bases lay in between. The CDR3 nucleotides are TGCGCCAGCAGCCAAGTCGCCAAAAACATTCAGTACTTC. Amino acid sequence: CASSQVAKNIQYF.

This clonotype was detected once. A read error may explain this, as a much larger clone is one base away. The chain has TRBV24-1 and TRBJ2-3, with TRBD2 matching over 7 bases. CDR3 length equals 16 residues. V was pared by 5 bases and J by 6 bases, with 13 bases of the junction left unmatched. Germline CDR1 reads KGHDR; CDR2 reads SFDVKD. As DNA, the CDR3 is TGTGCCACCAGTGGGACGAACAGCGGGACCGGGGATACGCAGTATTTT. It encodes CATSGTNSGTGDTQYF.

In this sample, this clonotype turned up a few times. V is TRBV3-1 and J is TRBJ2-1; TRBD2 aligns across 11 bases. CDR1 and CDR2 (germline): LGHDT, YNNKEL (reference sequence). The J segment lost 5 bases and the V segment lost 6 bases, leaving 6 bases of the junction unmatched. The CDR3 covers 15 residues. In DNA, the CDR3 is TGTGCCAGCAGTCCCGGGACTAGCGGTCACAATGAGCAGTTCTTC. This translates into CASSPGTSGHNEQFF.

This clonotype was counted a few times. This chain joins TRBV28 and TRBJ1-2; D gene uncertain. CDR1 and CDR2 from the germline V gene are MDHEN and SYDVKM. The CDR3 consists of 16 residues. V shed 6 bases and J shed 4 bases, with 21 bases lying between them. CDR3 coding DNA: TGTGCCAGCAGGAAGGCCCGGGGAGCATGGGGCTATGGCTACACCTTC. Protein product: CASRKARGAWGYGYTF.

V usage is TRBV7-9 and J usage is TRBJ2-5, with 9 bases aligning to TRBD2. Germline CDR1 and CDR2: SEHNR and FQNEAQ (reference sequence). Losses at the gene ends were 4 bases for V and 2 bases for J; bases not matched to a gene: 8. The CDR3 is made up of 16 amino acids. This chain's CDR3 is CASSSTNLAGQETQYF. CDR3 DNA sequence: TGTGCCAGCAGCTCCACGAACCTAGCGGGGCAAGAGACCCAGTACTTC.

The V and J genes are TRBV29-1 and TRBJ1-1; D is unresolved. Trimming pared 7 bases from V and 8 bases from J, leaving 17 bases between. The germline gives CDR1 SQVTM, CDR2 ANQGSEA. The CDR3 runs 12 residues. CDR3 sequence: CSARREGAEAFF. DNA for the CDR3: TGCAGCGCCCGGCGGGAGGGAGCCGAAGCTTTCTTT. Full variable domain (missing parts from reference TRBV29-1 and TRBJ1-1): SAVISQKPSRDICQRGTSLTIQCQVDSQVTMMFWYRQQPGQSLTLIATANQGSEATYESGFVIDKFPISRPNLTFSTLTVSNMSPEDSSIYLCSARREGAEAFFGQGTRLTVV.

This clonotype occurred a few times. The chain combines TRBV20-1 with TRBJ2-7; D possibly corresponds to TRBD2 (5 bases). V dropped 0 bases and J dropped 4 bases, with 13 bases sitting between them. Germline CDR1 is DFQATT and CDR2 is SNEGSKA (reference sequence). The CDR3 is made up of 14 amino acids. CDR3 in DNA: TGCAGTGCTAGAGAGGCGACCGGGATTTACGAGCAGTACTTC. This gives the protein CSAREATGIYEQYF.

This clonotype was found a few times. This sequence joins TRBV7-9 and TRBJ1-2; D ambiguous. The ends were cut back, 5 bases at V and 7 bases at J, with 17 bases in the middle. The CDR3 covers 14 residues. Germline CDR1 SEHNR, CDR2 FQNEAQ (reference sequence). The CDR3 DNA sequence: TGTGCCAGCAGCCCTACTACCGCTGGAGGTGGCTACACCTTC. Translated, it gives CASSPTTAGGGYTF.

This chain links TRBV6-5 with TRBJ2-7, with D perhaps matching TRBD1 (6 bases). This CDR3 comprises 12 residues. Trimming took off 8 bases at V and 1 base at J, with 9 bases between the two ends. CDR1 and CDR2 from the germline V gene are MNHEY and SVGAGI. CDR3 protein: CASGQNSYEQYF. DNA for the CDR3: TGTGCCAGCGGACAGAATTCCTACGAGCAGTACTTC.

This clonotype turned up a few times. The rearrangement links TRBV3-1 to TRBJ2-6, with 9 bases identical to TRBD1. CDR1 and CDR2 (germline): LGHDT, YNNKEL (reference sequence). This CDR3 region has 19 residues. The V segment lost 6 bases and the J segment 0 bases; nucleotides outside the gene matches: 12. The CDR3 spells CASRQLVGTGFSGANVLTF. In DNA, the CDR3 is TGTGCCAGCAGACAACTGGTAGGGACAGGGTTCTCTGGGGCCAACGTCCTGACTTTC. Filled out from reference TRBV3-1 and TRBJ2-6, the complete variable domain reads DTAVSQTPKYLVTQMGNDKSIKCEQNLGHDTMYWYKQDSKKFLKIMFSYNNKELIINETVPNRFSPKSPDKAHLNLHINSLELGDSAVYFCASRQLVGTGFSGANVLTFGAGSRLTVL.

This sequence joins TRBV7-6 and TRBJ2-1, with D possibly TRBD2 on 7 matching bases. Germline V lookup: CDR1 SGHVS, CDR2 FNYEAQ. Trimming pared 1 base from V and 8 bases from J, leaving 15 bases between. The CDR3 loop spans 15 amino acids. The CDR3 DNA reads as TGTGCCAGCAGCTTAGTCTGGCGGGGGCTAGATGAGCAGTTCTTC. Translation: CASSLVWRGLDEQFF.